The entry below describes one T cell receptor beta chain. One end of the junction is discordant with germline, which a read error may explain. These data come from a study of control samples from healthy donors and cancer patients. Data came from immunoSEQ multiplex PCR; TCRdb stores just in-frame clones and leaves some out. The profile shows some 76,000 clones, about 89% of them singletons. Germline V gives CDR1 SGHVS, CDR2 FQNEAQ. This CDR3 region has 15 residues. The V and J genes are TRBV7-8 and TRBJ2-1; 8 bases are shared with TRBD1. The clonotype comes from a woman aged 45-60 years with colorectal cancer. Input material: PBMCs. CDR3: CASSPSGQGRNGQFF. CDR3 DNA sequence: TGTGCCAGCAGCCCCAGCGGACAGGGACGGAATGGGCAGTTCTTC.